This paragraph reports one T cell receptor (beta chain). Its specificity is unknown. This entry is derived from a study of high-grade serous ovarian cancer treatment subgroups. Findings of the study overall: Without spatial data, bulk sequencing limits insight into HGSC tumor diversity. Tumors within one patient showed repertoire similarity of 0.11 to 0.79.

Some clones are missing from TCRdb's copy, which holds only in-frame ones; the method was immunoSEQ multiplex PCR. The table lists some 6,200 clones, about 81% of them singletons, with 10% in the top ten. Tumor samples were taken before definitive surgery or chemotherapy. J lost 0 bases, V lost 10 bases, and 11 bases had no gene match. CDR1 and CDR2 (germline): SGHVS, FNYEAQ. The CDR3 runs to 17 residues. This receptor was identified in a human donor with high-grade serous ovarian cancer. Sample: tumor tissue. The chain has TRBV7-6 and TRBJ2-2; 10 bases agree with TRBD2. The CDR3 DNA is TGTGCCACCACTCCCACTAGCGGGATTCCGAACACCGGGGAGCTGTTTTTT. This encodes CATTPTSGIPNTGELFF.